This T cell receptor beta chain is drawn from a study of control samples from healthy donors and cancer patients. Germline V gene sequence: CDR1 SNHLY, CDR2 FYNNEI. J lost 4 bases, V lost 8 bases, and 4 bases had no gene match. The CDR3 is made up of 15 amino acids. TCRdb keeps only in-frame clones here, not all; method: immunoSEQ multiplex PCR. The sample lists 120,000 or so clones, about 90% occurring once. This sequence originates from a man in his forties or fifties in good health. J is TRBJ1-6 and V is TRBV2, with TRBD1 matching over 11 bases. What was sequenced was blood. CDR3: CASYRDRGYNSPLHF. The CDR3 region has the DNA TGTGCCAGCTACCGGGACAGGGGGTATAATTCACCCCTCCACTTT.